Listed below are T cell receptor beta chains from one sample, sequenced in a study of regulatory T cells in long-lasting Graves disease. TCRdb fed the multiplex PCR reads into MiXCR, producing one record per CDR3 protein. This table holds 400,000 to 550,000 distinct CDR3 sequences, 15% found once. These data were likewise used in another study, on T cells in Graves' hyperthyroidism and ophthalmopathy.

The sample was peripheral blood mononuclear cells (PBMCs), taken at new diagnosis, from a patient treated with antithyroid drugs. Receptors originate from a woman aged 25 to 39 with Graves disease. CDR3s include the opening cysteine and the closing phenylalanine or tryptophan. D genes are given only for firm matches.

V,J,D,CDR3
TRBV2,TRBJ2-2,TRBD2,CASSVAGGTTGELFF
TRBV5-6,TRBJ2-5,.,CASSFPGQQETQYF
TRBV13,TRBJ2-7,TRBD1,CASSRSVLGTGSYEQYF
TRBV12-3/TRBV12-4,TRBJ1-5,TRBD1,CASSPTGTGSNQPQHF
TRBV10-3,TRBJ1-6,TRBD1,CAISEPSKTGGAGISPLHF
TRBV30,TRBJ1-4,.,CAWSDRRAREKLFF
TRBV5-1,TRBJ2-7,.,CASSAGDSSYEQYF
TRBV9,TRBJ1-2,.,CASGRGQGSNLISSYGYTF
TRBV9,TRBJ2-7,.,CASSPGGETTYEQYF
TRBV9,TRBJ2-5,.,CASSDGRPQETQYF
TRBV19,TRBJ2-1,TRBD1,CASRRGDRGSNEQFF
TRBV20-1,TRBJ2-1,TRBD2,CSAEERDSYNEQFF
TRBV11-2,TRBJ2-3,TRBD1,CASSLAGQGLTDTQYF
TRBV18,TRBJ1-4,TRBD1,CASSPRDRGATNEKLFF
TRBV27,TRBJ2-7,TRBD2,CASSPQWRLSGTYEQYF
TRBV27,TRBJ1-1,.,CATRRGSLREAFF
TRBV18,TRBJ2-7,.,CASSPGLNYEQYF
TRBV5-1,TRBJ2-7,.,CASSLTGLAYEQYF
TRBV2,TRBJ1-6,.,CASDFPLQPGSSYNSPLHF
TRBV20-1,TRBJ2-7,TRBD2,CSARSGTSGTYEQYF
TRBV6-1,TRBJ2-1,.,CASSQNRGFEQFF
TRBV12-3/TRBV12-4,TRBJ2-7,TRBD1,CASSGQAGEQYF
TRBV19,TRBJ2-7,TRBD1,CASSANPGTGWGRDEQYF
TRBV6-2/TRBV6-3,TRBJ2-1,.,CASNLDSSFSYNEQFF
TRBV6-2/TRBV6-3,TRBJ2-1,TRBD1,CASSETGARVNEQFF
TRBV2,TRBJ2-7,.,CASSEYGTYEQYF
TRBV15,TRBJ2-7,.,CATSAGTGGEQYF
TRBV14,TRBJ2-3,TRBD2,CASSPGLAGGPRRTDTQYF
TRBV20-1,TRBJ2-1,.,CSARGSGNPANEQFF
TRBV7-8,TRBJ2-1,TRBD2,CASSLTTSGSAYNEQFF
TRBV2,TRBJ2-1,.,CASSLISGSNEQFF
TRBV18,TRBJ2-3,TRBD2,CASSPQRAGGPTDTQYF
TRBV29-1,TRBJ1-1,.,CSGGPTEAFF
TRBV24-1,TRBJ1-5,TRBD1,CATSGDRVTQPQHF
TRBV5-4,TRBJ1-1,.,CASSSPIAGTEAFF
TRBV28,.,TRBD2,CASSRPRGGKQETQYF
TRBV5-1,TRBJ2-1,.,CASSSLGFNEQFF
TRBV24-1,TRBJ2-1,TRBD2,CATSDLAGVGYNEQFF